The source of this T cell receptor beta chain is a study of identical twins. The CDR3 has 11 residues. Trimming cost V 4 bases and J 3 bases, with 4 bases left between them. CDR1 and CDR2 (germline): LNHNV, YYDKDF (reference sequence). Each CDR3 protein is one row after TCRdb ran MiXCR on the 5' RACE reads. The data show 550,000 to 700,000 distinct CDR3 sequences, approximately 22% seen once. These sequences were also reported in another study, on T cells expressing NK-cell markers.

The V call is TRBV15, the J call TRBJ2-7, with D unclear. The sequence came from a woman aged 18-35 years in good health. Sequenced input: PBMCs. The CDR3 sequence: CATSKGYEQYF. The CDR3 nucleotides read TGTGCCACCAGCAAGGGCTACGAGCAGTACTTC.